Each of the 18 T cell receptor beta chains below was sequenced from the same sample in a study of technical replicates of blood from several donors. The data were produced by immunoSEQ multiplex PCR, yet TCRdb's version contains in-frame clones alone and is incomplete. The repertoire holds tens of thousands of clones, with over 90% as singletons. Sample: T cells isolated from PBMCs. These receptors all come from a human donor in good health.

J is TRBJ1-2 and V is TRBV11-2; D call uncertain. V lost 1 base and J lost 6, with 15 bases in between. CDR1 and CDR2 (germline): SGHAT, FQNNGV. The CDR3 runs to 15 residues. The CDR3 nucleotides are TGTGCCAGCAGCTTAGTTGGAGAGGGATCGGATGGCTACACCTTC. Protein: CASSLVGEGSDGYTF.

The chain is built from TRBV28 and TRBJ2-3, with 10 bases aligning to TRBD1. The CDR3 totals 14 residues. Germline assignment: CDR1 MDHEN and CDR2 SYDVKM. The ends lost 8 bases at V and 4 bases at J; junction bases unmatched: 6. The CDR3 reads CASLETGGPDTQYF. CDR3 nucleotides: TGTGCCAGCTTGGAGACAGGGGGCCCAGATACGCAGTATTTT.

The rearrangement joins TRBV5-6 to TRBJ2-7; possibly TRBD1 for D (6 bases). The CDR3 runs to 13 residues. Germline CDR1 SGHDT, CDR2 YYEEEE. The V end lost 4 bases, the J end lost 3 bases, and 11 bases lay between the germline ends. The CDR3 DNA reads TGTGCCAGCAGCCAGGGGTACAGCTACGAGCAGTACTTC. Translated, it gives CASSQGYSYEQYF.

In DNA form, the CDR3 reads TGTGCCAGCAGCTTATGGGGACCGACAGGAGGTAATGAAAAACTGTTTTTT. This translates into CASSLWGPTGGNEKLFF. This chain connects TRBV7-9 to TRBJ1-4; possible D gene TRBD1, 6 bases. This CDR3 region has 17 residues. Germline-derived CDR1 and CDR2 are SEHNR and FQNEAQ (reference sequence). Trimming removed 2 bases at V and 4 bases at J, with 17 bases between.

The rearrangement links TRBV9 to TRBJ2-3; 10 bases align to TRBD2. This CDR3 has 17 amino acids. Trimming at V came to 0 bases and at J to 0 bases, leaving 4 bases not matched to a gene. Germline CDR1 and CDR2: SGDLS and YYNGEE. CDR3 nucleotides: TGTGCCAGCAGCGTAGGGAGTAGCGGGAGGAGCACAGATACGCAGTATTTT. Protein product: CASSVGSSGRSTDTQYF.

V is TRBV2 and J is TRBJ1-1; D is possibly TRBD1 (6 bases). CDR3 length: 11 amino acids. Trimming removed 4 bases from V and 9 bases from J, with 9 bases in between. Germline V CDR1 and CDR2: SNHLY, FYNNEI. The DNA of the CDR3 is TGTGCCAGCAGTGGAGACAGGAAAGCTTTCTTT. This codes for CASSGDRKAFF. Full variable domain (outside the CDR3, taken from reference TRBV2 and TRBJ1-1): EPEVTQTPSHQVTQMGQEVILRCVPISNHLYFYWYRQILGQKVEFLVSFYNNEISEKSEIFDDQFSVERPDGSNFTLKIRSTKLEDSAMYFCASSGDRKAFFGQGTRLTVV.

The gene calls are TRBV30 and TRBJ2-2; the match to TRBD2 covers 9 bases. In germline, CDR1 is GTSNPN, CDR2 SVGIG (reference sequence). The CDR3 totals 14 residues. The V and J ends lost 3 bases and 5 bases, in that order; junction bases with no gene match: 4. The CDR3 nucleotides read TGTGCCTGGAGATCTAGCGGGGTTACCGGGGAGCTGTTTTTT. The encoded protein is CAWRSSGVTGELFF. Supplemented by reference TRBV30 and TRBJ2-2, the full variable domain reads SQTIHQWPATLVQPVGSPLSLECTVEGTSNPNLYWYRQAAGRGLQLLFYSVGIGQISSEVPQNLSASRPQDRQFILSSKKLLLSDSGFYLCAWRSSGVTGELFFGEGSRLTVL.

The rearrangement links TRBV7-8 to TRBJ2-1; possibly TRBD2 for D (6 bases). Germline lookup yields CDR1 SGHVS and CDR2 FQNEAQ. Trimming left V 7 bases short and J 4 bases short, with 17 bases between. This CDR3 comprises 15 residues. The CDR3 sequence: CASTTDVGGYNEQFF. CDR3 nucleotides: TGTGCCAGCACCACGGACGTGGGGGGATACAATGAGCAGTTCTTC.

The V call is TRBV5-4, the J call TRBJ2-5; 10 bases agree with TRBD2. V shed 2 bases and J 6 bases; nucleotides not matched to a gene: 7. The CDR3 sequence is 15 residues long. CDR1 and CDR2 from the germline V gene are SGHNT and YYREEE (reference sequence). The CDR3 here is CASSFERGGPKTQYF. The DNA of the CDR3 is TGTGCCAGCAGCTTCGAGCGGGGGGGGCCAAAGACCCAGTACTTC.

This chain connects TRBV5-6 to TRBJ1-2, with unresolved D. Trimming pared 1 base from V and 4 bases from J, leaving 5 bases between. Germline CDR1 reads SGHDT; CDR2 reads YYEEEE. The CDR3 loop spans 12 amino acids. The CDR3 region has the DNA TGTGCCAGCAGCTTGCCACTCTATGGCTACACCTTC. Amino acids: CASSLPLYGYTF.

V usage is TRBV5-4 and J usage is TRBJ2-7; 8 bases map to TRBD1. Trimming cost V 4 bases and J 3 bases; bases outside gene matches: 9. Germline-derived CDR1 and CDR2 are SGHNT and YYREEE (reference sequence). This CDR3 has 15 residues. The CDR3 sequence: CASSHGTGLSYEQYF. For the CDR3, the DNA is TGTGCCAGCAGCCATGGGACAGGTCTAAGCTACGAGCAGTACTTC.

This sequence joins TRBV6-1 and TRBJ2-2; possibly TRBD1 for D (6 bases). Trimming took 2 bases from V and 5 from J, leaving 12 bases between them. The CDR3 covers 15 residues. CDR1 is MNHNS, CDR2 SASEGT, per germline. CDR3 sequence reads: CASSENRAFTGELFF. As DNA, the CDR3 is TGTGCCAGCAGTGAAAACAGGGCCTTTACCGGGGAGCTGTTTTTT.

The CDR3 here is CASSGDREINEQFF. In DNA, the CDR3 is TGTGCCAGCAGTGGGGACAGGGAAATCAATGAGCAGTTCTTC. V is TRBV6-1 and J is TRBJ2-1; 9 bases are shared with TRBD1. The V segment lost 4 bases and the J segment 6 bases; nucleotides outside the gene matches: 4. The CDR3 is 14 residues long. The germline CDR1 and CDR2 sequences are MNHNS and SASEGT.

The rearrangement joins TRBV9 to TRBJ1-4; 7 positions match TRBD1. Trimming at V came to 0 bases and at J to 7 bases, leaving 6 bases not matched to a gene. The CDR3 runs to 15 residues. CDR1 and CDR2 from the germline V gene are SGDLS and YYNGEE. CDR3 DNA: TGTGCCAGCAGCGTAGCCTCAGGGGGACCTGAAAAACTGTTTTTT. Translating gives CASSVASGGPEKLFF.

The chain employs TRBV6-5 and TRBJ1-5; D unresolved. The CDR3 extends over 13 amino acids. V lost 8 bases, J lost 2 bases, and 10 bases lay in between. The V gene's germline CDR1 is MNHEY and CDR2 SVGAGI. The CDR3 DNA is TGTGCCAGCGGGAGATTGGGCAATCAGCCCCAGCATTTT. This codes for CASGRLGNQPQHF.

The sample holds one count of this clone. The V and J genes are TRBV27 and TRBJ2-7; TRBD1 matches 7 bases. The CDR3 loop spans 16 amino acids. V dropped 6 bases and J dropped 7; count of bases not matched to a gene: 18. Per germline, CDR1 MNHEY and CDR2 SMNVEV (reference sequence). The CDR3 DNA reads as TGTGCCAGCAGCCACGAAAGGACAGGTCGGGTCAGGGAGCAGTACTTC. Translation gives CASSHERTGRVREQYF.

V gene TRBV7-3 combines with J gene TRBJ1-2; D is unresolved. This CDR3 is built from 13 residues. With 2 bases removed from V and 3 bases from J, the gap between germline ends came to 7 bases. Germline CDR1 and CDR2: SGHTA and FQGTGA. The CDR3 coding sequence is TGTGCCAGCAGCTTAGACATTGACTATGGCTACACCTTC. Translated: CASSLDIDYGYTF.

The chain combines TRBV10-3 with TRBJ1-5; D is unclear. Trimming removed 4 bases at V and 6 bases at J, with 16 bases between. The CDR3 is 15 amino acids. From germline, CDR1 is ENHRY and CDR2 SYGVKD. The CDR3 DNA follows: TGTGCCATCAGTGGGACCGCCGGGGAATCTCAGCCCCAGCATTTT. Translated: CAISGTAGESQPQHF.